The rows below give T cell receptor beta chains drawn from one sample of a study of siplizumab effects on memory and regulatory T cells. Sequencing was performed with immunoSEQ multiplex PCR; in TCRdb, only in-frame clones are kept and a portion is missing. Among around 120,000 clones listed, about 94% were seen once. Source material: non-Treg CD4+ T cells sorted from blood. The receptors derive from a human donor in good health. The CDR3 runs from the conserved cysteine through the conserved F or W. The order of the fields is J gene, D gene, CDR3 length, clone size, V gene, CDR3 DNA, CDR3 protein. A D gene is named only where the DNA matches it firmly. Part of the rows lack a size; the others show once, few, many or a class for expanded clones.

TRBJ2-1 | . | 14 | . | TRBV2 | TGTGCCAGCAAGCAGGACCTCCTCAGGAGGGAGCAGTTCTTC | CASKQDLLRREQFF
TRBJ2-7 | TRBD1 | 13 | . | TRBV7-2 | TGTGCCAGCACCCCGGACAGGCCTAGCGAGCAGTACTTC | CASTPDRPSEQYF
TRBJ2-2 | . | 12 | . | TRBV5-5 | TGTGCCAGCAGTAGGGGATCCGGGGAGCTGTTTTTT | CASSRGSGELFF
TRBJ2-1 | . | 15 | . | TRBV18 | TGTGCCAGCTCCCCCCGGTCGGAATTGGTGAATGAGCAGTTCTTC | CASSPRSELVNEQFF
TRBJ2-1 | TRBD1 | 14 | . | TRBV5-1 | TGCGCCAGCAGCGTCGACAGGGCCTACAATGAGCAGTTCTTC | CASSVDRAYNEQFF
TRBJ2-7 | . | 15 | once | TRBV5-1 | TGCGCCAGCAGCCACGGCGGGACAGTTTCTTACGAGCAGTACTTC | CASSHGGTVSYEQYF
TRBJ2-7 | . | 15 | . | TRBV15 | TGTGCCACCAGCAGAGGCCTATTGACTGGTTACGAGCAGTACTTC | CATSRGLLTGYEQYF
TRBJ2-1 | . | 14 | . | TRBV7-9 | TGTGCCAGCAGCTTAGGACTCAACTACAATGAGCAGTTCTTC | CASSLGLNYNEQFF
TRBJ2-3 | TRBD2 | 15 | . | TRBV5-4 | TGTGCCAGCACAGTAGCGGGGGGACTTCGAGATACGCAGTATTTT | CASTVAGGLRDTQYF
TRBJ2-5 | . | 14 | . | TRBV7-8 | TGTGCCAGCAGCTTGGTAGAAACGCAGGAGACCCAGTACTTC | CASSLVETQETQYF
TRBJ1-1 | . | 16 | . | TRBV21-1 | TGTGCCAGCAGCAAAGTTAGATGGGACCCGAACACTGAAGCTTTCTTT | CASSKVRWDPNTEAFF
TRBJ1-5 | TRBD1 | 14 | . | TRBV19 | TGTGCCAGTAGTATACGAGGGGGCGGGCAGCCCCAGCATTTT | CASSIRGGGQPQHF
TRBJ1-2 | TRBD1 | 15 | . | TRBV9 | TGTGCCAGCAGCCCCCGACAGGGGGGGACCTATGGCTACACCTTC | CASSPRQGGTYGYTF
TRBJ2-7 | . | 11 | once | TRBV6-5 | TGTGCCAGCAGAACCCTACACGAGCAGTACTTC | CASRTLHEQYF
TRBJ2-5 | TRBD1 | 15 | . | TRBV2 | TGTGCCAGCAGGTCCGGGACAGGGCGACAAGAGACCCAGTACTTC | CASRSGTGRQETQYF
TRBJ2-2 | TRBD2 | 20 | . | TRBV27 | TGTGCCAGCAGTTTCTTGGGACTAGCGGGAGGGGTTGGGCACACCGGGGAGCTGTTTTTT | CASSFLGLAGGVGHTGELFF
TRBJ2-1 | TRBD2 | 17 | . | TRBV29-1 | TGCAGCGCCTCGCTCTATCCGGGACTAGCGGGCAACAATGAGCAGTTCTTC | CSASLYPGLAGNNEQFF
TRBJ1-4 | . | 13 | . | TRBV2 | TGTGCCAGCAGGGGAGGGTCGAGTGAAAAACTGTTTTTT | CASRGGSSEKLFF
TRBJ1-3 | . | 15 | . | TRBV11-2 | TGTGCCAGCAGCTTATCTTTAAGTGAGGGGAACACCATATATTTT | CASSLSLSEGNTIYF
TRBJ1-2 | . | 15 | . | TRBV25-1 | TGTGCCAGCAGACCCAACCAGGGATTAGCCTATGGCTACACCTTC | CASRPNQGLAYGYTF
TRBJ1-1 | . | 16 | . | TRBV7-9 | TGTGCCAGCAGCTTAGCACGGGGGGCCCGAGGCACTGAAGCTTTCTTT | CASSLARGARGTEAFF
TRBJ2-7 | TRBD2 | 15 | . | TRBV7-9 | TGTGCCAGCACCTCAATGGGGGGGAGCTCCTACGAGCAGTACTTC | CASTSMGGSSYEQYF
TRBJ2-2 | TRBD1 | 17 | . | TRBV25-1 | TGTGCCAGCAGGAGGATGGGTGGGACAGGGGAGGCCGGGGAGCTGTTTTTT | CASRRMGGTGEAGELFF
TRBJ1-4 | TRBD1 | 12 | . | TRBV7-9 | TGTGCCAGCAAGGGGGCGGATGAAAAACTGTTTTTT | CASKGADEKLFF
TRBJ2-1 | . | 14 | . | TRBV19 | TGTGCCAGTAGTATAGGTTACGGAGTCCATGAGCAGTTCTTC | CASSIGYGVHEQFF
TRBJ2-7 | . | 14 | . | TRBV7-2 | TGTGCCAGCAGCTTAGAAGACACCCTCTACGAGCAGTACTTC | CASSLEDTLYEQYF
TRBJ2-3 | TRBD2 | 11 | . | TRBV11-2 | TGTGCCAGCAGCCTCCGGGGGGGCCCGTATTTT | CASSLRGGPYF
TRBJ1-2 | . | 12 | . | TRBV5-1 | TGCGCCAGCAGCTTGGGAGCCGAAGGCTACACCTTC | CASSLGAEGYTF
TRBJ2-5 | . | 15 | . | TRBV7-9 | TGTGCCAGCAGCTTGAGGTCCTCCGACCTTGGGGCCCAGTACTTC | CASSLRSSDLGAQYF
TRBJ2-7 | TRBD1 | 15 | . | TRBV18 | TGTGCCAGCTCACCAAGGACAGGGGTCCCCTACGAGCAGTACTTC | CASSPRTGVPYEQYF
TRBJ1-3 | . | 14 | . | TRBV4-1 | TGCGCCAGCAGCCAAGAAAGCTATGGAAACACCATATATTTT | CASSQESYGNTIYF
TRBJ1-5 | . | 20 | . | TRBV27 | TGTGCCAGCAGTTGGAGAGGACCACAAACCGGGACAACAAGCAATCAGCCCCAGCATTTT | CASSWRGPQTGTTSNQPQHF
TRBJ2-3 | . | 13 | . | TRBV25-1 | TGTGCCAGCAGTGTGAAGGGCACAGATACGCAGTATTTT | CASSVKGTDTQYF
TRBJ1-2 | TRBD1 | 12 | . | TRBV7-9 | TGTGCCAGCAGTGACAGGGACGATGGCTACACCTTC | CASSDRDDGYTF
TRBJ1-5 | . | 15 | . | TRBV9 | TGTGCCAGCAGCGTAGGGGATACGGGGGGACAGCCCCAGCATTTT | CASSVGDTGGQPQHF
TRBJ1-6 | . | 14 | . | TRBV6-5 | TGTGCCAGCAGTTACTCACAGAATAATTCACCCCTCCACTTT | CASSYSQNNSPLHF
TRBJ1-1 | . | 14 | . | TRBV5-4 | TGTGCCAGCAGCCGGTTGACAGAAAACGGTGAAGCTTTCTTT | CASSRLTENGEAFF
TRBJ2-2 | . | 16 | . | TRBV5-1 | TGCGCCAGCAGCTTGGCTGGCAGGGGGGACACCGGGGAGCTGTTTTTT | CASSLAGRGDTGELFF
TRBJ2-7 | TRBD1 | 15 | . | TRBV7-9 | TGTGCCAGCAGCTCACTAAAGCGGACAGGGGGCGAGCAGTACTTC | CASSSLKRTGGEQYF
TRBJ1-1 | . | 16 | . | TRBV6-5 | TGTGCCAGCAGTTACTCGTCTACGGGTCCGAACACTGAAGCTTTCTTT | CASSYSSTGPNTEAFF
TRBJ2-3 | . | 12 | . | TRBV7-2 | TGTGCCAGCAGCTTGAGCACAGATACGCAGTATTTT | CASSLSTDTQYF
TRBJ2-7 | . | 13 | . | TRBV7-2 | TGTGCCAGCAGCTTCCAGGGAAACTACGAGCAGTACTTC | CASSFQGNYEQYF
TRBJ2-1 | TRBD2 | 15 | . | TRBV6-6 | TGTGCCAGCAGCTCTAGCGGGGTTGTCTACAATGAGCAGTTCTTC | CASSSSGVVYNEQFF
TRBJ2-1 | . | 12 | . | TRBV21-1 | TGTGCCAGCAGCAAGGGGGGCAATGAGCAGTTCTTC | CASSKGGNEQFF
TRBJ2-4 | . | 15 | . | TRBV5-4 | TGTGCCAGCAGCTTGAAGGCAGTAGCCAAAAACATTCAGTACTTC | CASSLKAVAKNIQYF
TRBJ1-4 | TRBD1 | 16 | . | TRBV27 | TGTGCCAGTTCGCAGGGACAGGGGGCGACTAATGAAAAACTGTTTTTT | CASSQGQGATNEKLFF
TRBJ2-2 | TRBD2 | 16 | . | TRBV5-1 | TGCGCCAGCAGAGATACCGGACTAGCGACCACCGGGGAGCTGTTTTTT | CASRDTGLATTGELFF
TRBJ2-3 | TRBD2 | 16 | . | TRBV14 | TGTGCCAGCAGCCAACTAGCGGGGGGCCGCACAGATACGCAGTATTTT | CASSQLAGGRTDTQYF
TRBJ1-1 | . | 14 | . | TRBV30 | TGTGCCTGGAGTGTAACCCCTCAGCGGGCTGAAGCTTTCTTT | CAWSVTPQRAEAFF
TRBJ2-2 | . | 15 | . | TRBV7-2 | TGTGCCAGCAGCGTTGTCGGGGGGCCGGGCGGGGAGCTGTTTTTT | CASSVVGGPGGELFF
TRBJ2-5 | . | 11 | . | TRBV20-1 | TGCAGTGCTAGAGACGATCAGACCCAGTACTTC | CSARDDQTQYF
TRBJ1-4 | . | 16 | . | TRBV7-8 | TGTGCCAGCAGCCCGGCGACAGATCCAACTAATGAAAAACTGTTTTTT | CASSPATDPTNEKLFF
TRBJ2-2 | TRBD1 | 15 | . | TRBV18 | TGTGCCAGCTCACCAAGACAGGGCGTCACCGGGGAGCTGTTTTTT | CASSPRQGVTGELFF
TRBJ1-5 | . | 13 | . | TRBV6-1 | TGTGCCAGCACCACGGTGAGCAATCAGCCCCAGCATTTT | CASTTVSNQPQHF